This T cell receptor (beta chain) was sequenced in a study of blood T cell repertoires in COVID-19. Germline loops: CDR1 SGHTA, CDR2 FQGNSA. Trimming took 1 base from V and 9 from J; bases not matched to a gene: 6. The CDR3 is 13 amino acids. The method was immunoSEQ multiplex PCR; TCRdb's version includes in-frame clones alone and lacks a portion of them. Of about 140,000 clones in the sample, around 84% were seen once. This TCR came from a woman aged 55-75 years with acute or convalescent COVID-19. Sequencing was carried out using peripheral blood. The chain uses TRBV7-2 and TRBJ2-7; 7 bases align to TRBD2. The CDR3: CASSLEGGGRQYF. The CDR3 DNA sequence: TGTGCCAGCAGCTTAGAGGGCGGGGGACGGCAGTACTTC.